This T cell receptor (beta chain) was sequenced for a study of blood T cell repertoires in COVID-19. The wider study: From the United States, Italy and Spain came samples of acute and convalescent COVID-19. PBMCs, B-cell-depleted T cells, or T cells provided the cDNA or gDNA that made up the material.

In the authors' workflow: The authors estimated nucleated cell counts from reference gene primer amplification. The repertoire was sequenced with immunoSEQ multiplex PCR; TCRdb's copy has only in-frame clones and lacks some. That table furnishes V, J and clone size, whereas the DNA furnished D and trimming. The table has fewer than 150,000 clones, approximately 84% seen once; the top ten hold approximately 9%. The germline gives CDR1 SGHDN, CDR2 FVKESK. This CDR3 is built from 15 residues. V was clipped by 0 bases and J by 0 bases, with 5 bases between them. This TCR came from an elderly woman in a cohort sampled during active or convalescent COVID-19. The sample was peripheral blood. The rearrangement uses TRBV14 and TRBJ2-2; D not resolved. The CDR3 nucleotides read TGTGCCAGCAGCCAAGAGGGCACGAACACCGGGGAGCTGTTTTTT. Protein: CASSQEGTNTGELFF. The variable domain in full, completed from reference TRBV14 and TRBJ2-2, reads EAGVTQFPSHSVIEKGQTVTLRCDPISGHDNLYWYRRVMGKEIKFLLHFVKESKQDESGMPNNRFLAERTGGTYSTLKVQPAELEDSGVYFCASSQEGTNTGELFFGEGSRLTVL.